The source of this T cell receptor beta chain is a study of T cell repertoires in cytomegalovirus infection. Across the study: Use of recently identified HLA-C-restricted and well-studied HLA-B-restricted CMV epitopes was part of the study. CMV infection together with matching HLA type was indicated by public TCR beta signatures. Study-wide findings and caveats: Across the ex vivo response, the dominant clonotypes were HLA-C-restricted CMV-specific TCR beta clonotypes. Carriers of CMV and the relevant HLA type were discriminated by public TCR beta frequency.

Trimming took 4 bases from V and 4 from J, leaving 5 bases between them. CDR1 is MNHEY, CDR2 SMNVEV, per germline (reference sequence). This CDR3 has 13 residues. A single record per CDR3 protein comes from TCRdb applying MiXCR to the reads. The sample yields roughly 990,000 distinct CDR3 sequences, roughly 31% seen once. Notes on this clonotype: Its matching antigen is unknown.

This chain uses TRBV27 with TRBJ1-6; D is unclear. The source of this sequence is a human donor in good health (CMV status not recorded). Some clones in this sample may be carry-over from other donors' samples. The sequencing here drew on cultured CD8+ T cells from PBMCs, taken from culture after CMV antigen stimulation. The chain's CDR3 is CASSSNYNSPLHF. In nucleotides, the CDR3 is TGTGCCAGCAGTTCAAATTATAATTCACCCCTCCACTTT.